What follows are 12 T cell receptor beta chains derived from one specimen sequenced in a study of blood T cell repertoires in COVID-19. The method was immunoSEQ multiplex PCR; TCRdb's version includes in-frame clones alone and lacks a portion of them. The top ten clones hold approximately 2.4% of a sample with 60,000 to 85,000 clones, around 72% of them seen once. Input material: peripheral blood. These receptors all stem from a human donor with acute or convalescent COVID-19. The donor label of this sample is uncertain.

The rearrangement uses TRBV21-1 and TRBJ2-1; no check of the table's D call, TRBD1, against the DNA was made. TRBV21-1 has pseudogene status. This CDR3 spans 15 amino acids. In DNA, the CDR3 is TGTGCCAGCAGCAAAGTTAGGGGTCACTACAATGAGCAGTTCTTC. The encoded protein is CASSKVRGHYNEQFF.

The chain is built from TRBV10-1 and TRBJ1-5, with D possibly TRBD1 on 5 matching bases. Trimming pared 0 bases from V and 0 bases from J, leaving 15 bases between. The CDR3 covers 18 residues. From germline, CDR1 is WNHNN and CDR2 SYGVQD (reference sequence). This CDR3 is CASSESKDGAYSNQPQHF. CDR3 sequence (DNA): TGCGCCAGCAGTGAGTCGAAGGATGGGGCATATAGCAATCAGCCCCAGCATTTT.

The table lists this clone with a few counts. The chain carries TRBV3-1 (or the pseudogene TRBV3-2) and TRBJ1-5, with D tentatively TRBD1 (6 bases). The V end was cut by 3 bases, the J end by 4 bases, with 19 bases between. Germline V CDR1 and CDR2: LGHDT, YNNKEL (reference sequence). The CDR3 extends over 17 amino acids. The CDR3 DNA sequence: TGTGCCAGCAGCCAGCATCGAGGGGGAACAAGGAATCAGCCCCAGCATTTT. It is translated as CASSQHRGGTRNQPQHF.

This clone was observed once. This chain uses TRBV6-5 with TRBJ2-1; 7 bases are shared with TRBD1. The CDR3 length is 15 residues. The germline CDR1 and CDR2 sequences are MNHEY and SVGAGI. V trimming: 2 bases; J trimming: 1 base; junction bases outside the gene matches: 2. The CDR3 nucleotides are TGTGCCAGCAGTTACCGGGGACAGTCCTACAATGAGCAGTTCTTC. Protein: CASSYRGQSYNEQFF.

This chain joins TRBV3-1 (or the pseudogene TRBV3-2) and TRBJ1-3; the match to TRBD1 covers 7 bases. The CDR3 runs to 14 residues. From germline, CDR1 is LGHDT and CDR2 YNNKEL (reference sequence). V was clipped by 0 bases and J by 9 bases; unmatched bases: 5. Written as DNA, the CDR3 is TGTGCCAGCAGCCAAGAGAGACAGGGAGGCACCATATATTTT. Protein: CASSQERQGGTIYF.

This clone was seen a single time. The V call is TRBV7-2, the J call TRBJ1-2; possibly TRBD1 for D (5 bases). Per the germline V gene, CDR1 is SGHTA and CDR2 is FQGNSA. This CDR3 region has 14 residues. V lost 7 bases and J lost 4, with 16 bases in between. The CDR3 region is CASKIGGAFYGYTF. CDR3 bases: TGTGCCAGCAAGATAGGTGGGGCTTTCTATGGCTACACCTTC.

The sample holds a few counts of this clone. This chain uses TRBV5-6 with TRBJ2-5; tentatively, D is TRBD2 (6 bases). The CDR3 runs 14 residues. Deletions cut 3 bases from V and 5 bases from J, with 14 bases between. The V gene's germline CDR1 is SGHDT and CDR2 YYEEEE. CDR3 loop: CASSSPGLWETQYF. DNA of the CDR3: TGTGCCAGCAGCTCACCGGGACTTTGGGAGACCCAGTACTTC.

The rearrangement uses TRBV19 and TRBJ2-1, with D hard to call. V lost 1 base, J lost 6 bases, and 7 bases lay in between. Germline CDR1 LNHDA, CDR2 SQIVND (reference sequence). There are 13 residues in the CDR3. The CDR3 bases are TGTGCCAGTAGTATAGTCACCGGCAATGAGCAGTTCTTC. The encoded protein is CASSIVTGNEQFF.

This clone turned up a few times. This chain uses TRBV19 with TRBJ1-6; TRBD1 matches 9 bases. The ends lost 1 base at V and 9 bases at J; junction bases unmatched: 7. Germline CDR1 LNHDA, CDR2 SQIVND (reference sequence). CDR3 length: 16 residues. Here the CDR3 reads CASSIVPGQGGSPLHF. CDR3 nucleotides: TGTGCCAGTAGTATAGTGCCGGGACAGGGTGGTTCACCCCTCCACTTT.

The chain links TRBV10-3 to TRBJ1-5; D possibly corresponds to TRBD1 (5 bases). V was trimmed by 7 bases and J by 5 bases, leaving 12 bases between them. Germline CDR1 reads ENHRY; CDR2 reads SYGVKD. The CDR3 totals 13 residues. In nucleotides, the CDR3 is TGTGCCATCAAGGGGTTTAGAGATCAGCCCCAGCATTTT. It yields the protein CAIKGFRDQPQHF.

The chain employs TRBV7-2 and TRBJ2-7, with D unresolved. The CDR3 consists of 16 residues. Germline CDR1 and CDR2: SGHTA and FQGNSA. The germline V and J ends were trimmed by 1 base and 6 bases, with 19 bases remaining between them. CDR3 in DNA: TGTGCCAGCAGCTTAGGGCCCCCGGGTCGGGTGGGCGAGCAGTACTTC. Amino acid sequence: CASSLGPPGRVGEQYF. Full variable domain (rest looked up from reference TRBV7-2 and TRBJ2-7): GAGVSQSPSNKVTEKGKDVELRCDPISGHTALYWYRQSLGQGLEFLIYFQGNSAPDKSGLPSDRFSAERTGGSVSTLTIQRTQQEDSAVYLCASSLGPPGRVGEQYFGPGTRLTVT.

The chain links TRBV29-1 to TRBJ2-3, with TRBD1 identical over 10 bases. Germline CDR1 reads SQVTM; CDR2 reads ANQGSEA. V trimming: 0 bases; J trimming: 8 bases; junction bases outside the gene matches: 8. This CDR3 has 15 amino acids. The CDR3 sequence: CSVEDPDRGKGTQYF. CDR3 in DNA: TGCAGCGTTGAAGATCCGGACAGGGGGAAGGGTACGCAGTATTTT.